Presented here are 16 T cell receptor beta chains from one specimen sequenced in a study of CD8 T cells in ankylosing spondylitis. Study-level results: Ankylosing spondylitis blood seemed to carry a telltale TCR beta motif made of several highly homologous variants.

MiXCR, applied by TCRdb to the 5' RACE reads, yields one record per CDR3 protein. The data show a few hundred thousand distinct CDR3 sequences, about a fifth seen once. These TCRs' antigens remain unknown. The specimen was blood, either unsorted or a sorted T cell fraction (not recorded which). These receptors all stem from a male donor with ankylosing spondylitis.

The V and J genes are TRBV4-2 and TRBJ2-1; TRBD2 matches 8 bases. Germline loops: CDR1 LGHNA, CDR2 YNFKEQ. This CDR3 is built from 14 residues. J was trimmed by 8 bases and V by 4 bases; bases with no gene match: 7. The CDR3 reads CASSRALAVDEQFF. The CDR3, as DNA: TGTGCCAGCAGCCGGGCACTAGCGGTGGATGAGCAGTTCTTC.

This clonotype was seen a few times. The CDR3 nucleotides are TGCGCCAGCAGCCAAGATCAGGTCCGGCCCTCCGGAACCAAAAACATTCAGTACTTC. Amino acids: CASSQDQVRPSGTKNIQYF. The rearrangement uses TRBV4-1 and TRBJ2-4; D call uncertain. Germline V lookup: CDR1 MGHRA, CDR2 YSYEKL. Between the trimmed V and J ends, which lost 0 bases and 2 bases, there was a span of 20 bases. This CDR3 contains 19 residues.

This chain joins TRBV7-8 and TRBJ2-1, with 12 nucleotides matching TRBD2. This CDR3 contains 16 residues. The V segment lost 5 bases and the J segment 6 bases; nucleotides outside the gene matches: 8. The germline gives CDR1 SGHVS, CDR2 FQNEAQ. CDR3 sequence reads: CASSGTGLAGLNEQFF. DNA of the CDR3: TGTGCCAGCAGCGGGACGGGACTAGCGGGCCTCAATGAGCAGTTCTTC.

J is TRBJ2-1 and V is TRBV4-1; the match to TRBD2 covers 12 bases. The CDR3 sequence is 15 residues long. Germline trimming cut 5 bases from V and 4 bases from J; bases unmatched to any gene: 3. Germline V gene data show CDR1 as MGHRA and CDR2 as YSYEKL. As DNA, the CDR3 is TGCGCCAGCAGCACCGGACTAGCGGGATACAATGAGCAGTTCTTC. This translates into CASSTGLAGYNEQFF.

This clonotype was detected ten times or more. The DNA for the CDR3 is TGCAGCGCCGGACAGGGAATATCCTACGAGCAGTACTTC. Translating gives CSAGQGISYEQYF. The rearrangement joins TRBV29-1 to TRBJ2-7; 8 bases line up with TRBD1. The CDR3 runs 13 residues. Germline values: CDR1 SQVTM, CDR2 ANQGSEA. J lost 1 base, V lost 7 bases, and 6 bases had no gene match.

In this sample, this clonotype turned up a few times. The gene calls are TRBV5-1 and TRBJ2-7, with D perhaps matching TRBD2 (6 bases). Trimming shortened V by 0 bases and J by 2 bases, and 12 bases separated the two germline ends. Germline V gene lookup returns CDR1 SGHRS and CDR2 YFSETQ. This CDR3 region has 15 residues. CDR3 coding DNA: TGCGCCAGCAGCTTGGAAGCGGGCTTTGCCTACGAGCAGTACTTC. Encoded protein: CASSLEAGFAYEQYF.

The rearrangement uses TRBV9 and TRBJ2-6; D ambiguous. Germline CDR1 SGDLS, CDR2 YYNGEE. CDR3 size: 15 residues. The V gene lost 0 bases and the J gene lost 0 bases, with 4 bases spanning the gap. This CDR3 reads CASSVADSGANVLTF. The CDR3 region has the DNA TGTGCCAGCAGCGTAGCGGACTCTGGGGCCAACGTCCTGACTTTC.

This clonotype came up a few times. The V and J genes are TRBV10-3 and TRBJ2-3; possible D gene TRBD1, 6 bases. Germline CDR1 ENHRY, CDR2 SYGVKD. CDR3 size: 13 residues. V shed 11 bases and J shed 4 bases, with 16 bases lying between them. The CDR3 protein is CAVKLEGADTQYF. CDR3 in DNA: TGTGCCGTCAAACTAGAGGGGGCAGATACGCAGTATTTT.

The chain couples TRBV5-5 to TRBJ2-5, with unresolved D. Germline lookup yields CDR1 SGHKS and CDR2 YYEKEE (reference sequence). This CDR3 spans 14 amino acids. The V gene lost 3 bases and the J gene lost 5 bases, with 14 bases spanning the gap. The CDR3 DNA reads as TGTGCCAGCAGCTGGCCCGTATTTCAGGAGACCCAGTACTTC. It is translated as CASSWPVFQETQYF.

This clonotype showed up just a few times. The chain uses TRBV27 and TRBJ2-7; 9 bases are a match to TRBD2. The germline CDR1 and CDR2 sequences are MNHEY and SMNVEV (reference sequence). V gave up 6 bases and J gave up 1 base; unmatched junction bases: 10. This CDR3 is 16 amino acids long. DNA for the CDR3: TGTGCCAGCAGGCTCTCCGGGACTAGCTCTTCCTACGAGCAGTACTTC. It codes for CASRLSGTSSSYEQYF.

This clonotype was detected many times. The V call is TRBV12-3 or TRBV12-4, the J call TRBJ1-5, with 8 bases aligning to TRBD1. Trimming took 3 bases from V and 1 from J; bases not matched to a gene: 2. The CDR3 extends over 15 amino acids. In DNA form, the CDR3 reads TGTGCCAGCAGTTTTTCAGGGGGCAGCAATCAGCCCCAGCATTTT. It codes for CASSFSGGSNQPQHF.

V is TRBV28 and J is TRBJ2-7; D is ambiguous. The CDR3 extends over 14 amino acids. Between the trimmed V and J ends, which lost 0 bases and 6 bases, there was a span of 12 bases. Germline CDR1 MDHEN, CDR2 SYDVKM. CDR3 sequence: CASSLWVNRGEQYF. Written as DNA, the CDR3 is TGTGCCAGCAGTTTATGGGTGAACCGCGGCGAGCAGTACTTC.

This clonotype occurred many times. This rearrangement joins TRBV7-8 to TRBJ2-3; D possibly corresponds to TRBD2 (6 bases). CDR3 length: 16 residues. Germline V gene data show CDR1 as SGHVS and CDR2 as FQNEAQ. V shed 5 bases and J shed 2 bases, with 17 bases lying between them. The CDR3 nucleotides are TGTGCCAGCAGCGGAGGGTGGGTAGCGTACACAGATACGCAGTATTTT. Translated: CASSGGWVAYTDTQYF.

This sequence joins TRBV12-3 or TRBV12-4 and TRBJ2-3; TRBD1 matches 8 bases. V shed 6 bases and J 3 bases; nucleotides not matched to a gene: 8. The CDR3 length is 15 residues. The CDR3 DNA sequence: TGTGCCAGCAGATCCCGGGACAGGACGACAGATACGCAGTATTTT. This sequence encodes CASRSRDRTTDTQYF.

This clonotype was counted between two and nine times. The rearrangement links TRBV6-6 to TRBJ1-6, with D unclear. The CDR3 is 11 residues long. V lost 2 bases and J lost 14, with 7 bases in between. The germline V gene encodes CDR1 MNHNY and CDR2 SVGAGI (reference sequence). The CDR3 DNA follows: TGTGCCAGCAGTTACCCGTCAGCCCTCCACTTT. Protein: CASSYPSALHF.

The chain combines TRBV10-3 with TRBJ1-5; tentative D call: TRBD1 (6 bases). V was trimmed by 0 bases and J by 9 bases, leaving 18 bases between them. Germline V gives CDR1 ENHRY, CDR2 SYGVKD. The CDR3 totals 16 residues. The CDR3 is CAISESFLSGVRPQHF. In DNA, the CDR3 is TGTGCCATCAGTGAGTCGTTTTTGTCAGGGGTTAGGCCCCAGCATTTT.